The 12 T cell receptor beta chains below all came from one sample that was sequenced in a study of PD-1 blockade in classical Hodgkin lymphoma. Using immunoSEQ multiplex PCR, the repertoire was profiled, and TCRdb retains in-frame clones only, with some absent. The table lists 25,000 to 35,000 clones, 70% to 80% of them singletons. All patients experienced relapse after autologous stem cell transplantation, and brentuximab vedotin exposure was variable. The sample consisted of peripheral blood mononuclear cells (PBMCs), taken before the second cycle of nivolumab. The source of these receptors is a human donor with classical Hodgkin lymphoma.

This chain's CDR3 is CSVDSPQGTDTQYF. The CDR3 DNA is TGCAGCGTTGACTCCCCCCAGGGCACAGATACGCAGTATTTT. The rearrangement joins TRBV29-1 to TRBJ2-3; D unclear. Germline CDR1 reads SQVTM; CDR2 reads ANQGSEA. V was clipped by 3 bases and J by 1 base, with 11 bases between them. This CDR3 is built from 14 residues.

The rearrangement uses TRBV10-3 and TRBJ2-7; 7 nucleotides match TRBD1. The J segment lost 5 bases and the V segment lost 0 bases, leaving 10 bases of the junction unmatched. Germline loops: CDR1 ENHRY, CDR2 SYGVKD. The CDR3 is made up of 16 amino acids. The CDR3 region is CAISESSGTEGHEQYF. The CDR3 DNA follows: TGTGCCATCAGTGAGTCCTCCGGGACAGAGGGCCACGAGCAGTACTTC.

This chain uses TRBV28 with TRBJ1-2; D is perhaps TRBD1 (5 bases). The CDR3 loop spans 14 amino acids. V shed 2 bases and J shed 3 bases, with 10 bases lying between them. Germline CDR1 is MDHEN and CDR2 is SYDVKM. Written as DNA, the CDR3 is TGTGCCAGCAGTTTAGTAGAGGGGCACTATGGCTACACCTTC. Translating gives CASSLVEGHYGYTF.

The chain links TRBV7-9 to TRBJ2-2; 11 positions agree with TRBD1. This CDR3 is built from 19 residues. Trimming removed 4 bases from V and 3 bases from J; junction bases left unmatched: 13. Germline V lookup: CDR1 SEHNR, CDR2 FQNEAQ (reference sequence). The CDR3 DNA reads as TGTGCCAGCAGCTCCTGGACAGGGGGCGTGCGGTTGGACACCGGGGAGCTGTTTTTT. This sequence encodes CASSSWTGGVRLDTGELFF.

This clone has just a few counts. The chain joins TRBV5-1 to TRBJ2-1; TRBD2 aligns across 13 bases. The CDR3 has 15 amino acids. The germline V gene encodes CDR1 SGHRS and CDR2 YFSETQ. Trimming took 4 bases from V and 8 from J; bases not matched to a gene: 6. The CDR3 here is CASSLLAGGSDEQFF. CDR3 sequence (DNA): TGCGCCAGCAGCCTACTAGCGGGAGGGTCGGATGAGCAGTTCTTC.

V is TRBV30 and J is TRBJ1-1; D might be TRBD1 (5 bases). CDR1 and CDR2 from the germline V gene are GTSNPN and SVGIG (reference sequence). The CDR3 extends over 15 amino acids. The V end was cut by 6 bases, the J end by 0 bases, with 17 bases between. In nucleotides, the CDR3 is TGTGCCTGTAAGGGTAGGGGACGAATGAACACTGAAGCTTTCTTT. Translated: CACKGRGRMNTEAFF.

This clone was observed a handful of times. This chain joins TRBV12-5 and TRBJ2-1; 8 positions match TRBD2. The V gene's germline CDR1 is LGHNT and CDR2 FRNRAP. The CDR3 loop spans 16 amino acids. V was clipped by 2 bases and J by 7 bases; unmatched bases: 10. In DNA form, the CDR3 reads TGTGCTAGTGGTTTGTTCGGGGGGGCCTGGGAAAATGAGCAGTTCTTC. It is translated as CASGLFGGAWENEQFF.

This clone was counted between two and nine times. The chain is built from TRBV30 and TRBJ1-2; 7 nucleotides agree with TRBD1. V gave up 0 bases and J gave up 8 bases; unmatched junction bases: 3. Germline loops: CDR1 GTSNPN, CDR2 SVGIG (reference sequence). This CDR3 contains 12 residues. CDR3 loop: CAWSVTGRGYTF. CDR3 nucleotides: TGTGCCTGGAGTGTGACAGGGAGAGGCTACACCTTC.

The CDR3 region is CASSPRDREYF. The CDR3 DNA reads TGTGCCAGCAGCCCCCGGGACAGAGAGTACTTC. The V and J genes are TRBV11-2 and TRBJ2-7; 7 bases map to TRBD1. This CDR3 comprises 11 residues. V trimming: 5 bases; J trimming: 11 bases; junction bases outside the gene matches: 6. Germline assignment: CDR1 SGHAT and CDR2 FQNNGV.

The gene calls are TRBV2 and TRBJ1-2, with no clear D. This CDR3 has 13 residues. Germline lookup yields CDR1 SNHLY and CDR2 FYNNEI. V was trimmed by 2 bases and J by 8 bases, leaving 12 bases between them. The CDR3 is CASSEMGIAGYTF. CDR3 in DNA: TGTGCCAGCAGTGAAATGGGGATCGCCGGCTACACCTTC.

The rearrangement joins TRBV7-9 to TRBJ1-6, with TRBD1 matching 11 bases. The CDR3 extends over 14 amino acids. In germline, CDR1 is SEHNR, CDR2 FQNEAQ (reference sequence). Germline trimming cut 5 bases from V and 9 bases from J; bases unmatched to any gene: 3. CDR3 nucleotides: TGTGCCAGCAGCCACGGGACAGGGGGTTCACCCCTCCACTTT. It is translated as CASSHGTGGSPLHF.

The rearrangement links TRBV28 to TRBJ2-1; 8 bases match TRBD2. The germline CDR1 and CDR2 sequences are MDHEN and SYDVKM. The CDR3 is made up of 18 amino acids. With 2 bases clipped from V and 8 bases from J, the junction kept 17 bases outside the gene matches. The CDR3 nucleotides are TGTGCCAGCAGTTTAATGGTCCTGTCTAGCGGGCGTTTGGATGAGCAGTTCTTC. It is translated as CASSLMVLSSGRLDEQFF.